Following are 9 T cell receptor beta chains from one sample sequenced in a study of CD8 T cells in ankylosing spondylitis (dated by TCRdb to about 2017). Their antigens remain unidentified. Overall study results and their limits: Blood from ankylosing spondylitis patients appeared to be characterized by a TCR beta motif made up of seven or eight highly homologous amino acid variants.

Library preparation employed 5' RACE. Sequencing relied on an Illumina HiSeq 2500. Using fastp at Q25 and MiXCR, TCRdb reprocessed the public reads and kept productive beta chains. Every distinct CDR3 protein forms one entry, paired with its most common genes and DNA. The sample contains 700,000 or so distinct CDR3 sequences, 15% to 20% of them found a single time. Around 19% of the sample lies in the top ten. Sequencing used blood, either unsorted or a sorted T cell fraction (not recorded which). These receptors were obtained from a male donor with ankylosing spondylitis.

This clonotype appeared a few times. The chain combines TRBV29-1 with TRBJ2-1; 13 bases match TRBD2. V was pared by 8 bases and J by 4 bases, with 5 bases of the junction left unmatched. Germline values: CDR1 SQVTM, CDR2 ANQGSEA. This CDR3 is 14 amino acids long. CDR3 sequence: CSFVGLAGYNEQFF. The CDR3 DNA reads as TGCAGCTTCGTGGGACTAGCGGGGTACAATGAGCAGTTCTTC.

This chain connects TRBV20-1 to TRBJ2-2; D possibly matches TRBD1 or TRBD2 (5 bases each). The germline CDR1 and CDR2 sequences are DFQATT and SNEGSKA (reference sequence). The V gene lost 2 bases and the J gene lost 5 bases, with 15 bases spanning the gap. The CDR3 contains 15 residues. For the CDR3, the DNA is TGCAGTGCTAGACCCGGGACCTATCAAACCGGGGAGCTGTTTTTT. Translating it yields CSARPGTYQTGELFF.

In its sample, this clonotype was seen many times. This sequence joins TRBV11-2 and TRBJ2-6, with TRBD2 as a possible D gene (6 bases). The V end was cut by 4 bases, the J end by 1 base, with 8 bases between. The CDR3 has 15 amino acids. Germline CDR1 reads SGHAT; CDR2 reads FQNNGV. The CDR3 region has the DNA TGTGCCAGCAGCTCGGAGGGATCTGGGGCCAACGTCCTGACTTTC. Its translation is CASSSEGSGANVLTF.

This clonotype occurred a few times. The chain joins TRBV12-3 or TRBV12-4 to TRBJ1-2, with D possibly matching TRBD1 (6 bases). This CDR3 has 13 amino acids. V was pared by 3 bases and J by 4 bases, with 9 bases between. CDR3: CASSFGDTYGYTF. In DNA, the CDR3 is TGTGCCAGCAGTTTTGGGGACACCTATGGCTACACCTTC.

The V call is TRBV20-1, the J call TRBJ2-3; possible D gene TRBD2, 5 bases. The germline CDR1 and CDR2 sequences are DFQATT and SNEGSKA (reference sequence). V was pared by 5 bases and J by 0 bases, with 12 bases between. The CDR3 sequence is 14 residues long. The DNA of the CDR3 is TGCAGTGCTTGGGAGCCCCCTAGCACAGATACGCAGTATTTT. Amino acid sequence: CSAWEPPSTDTQYF.

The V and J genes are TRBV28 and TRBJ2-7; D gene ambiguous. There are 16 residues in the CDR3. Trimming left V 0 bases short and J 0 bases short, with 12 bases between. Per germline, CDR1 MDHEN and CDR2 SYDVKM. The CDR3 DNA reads TGTGCCAGCAGTTTATGGGGCAGCCTAAGCTCCTACGAGCAGTACTTC. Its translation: CASSLWGSLSSYEQYF. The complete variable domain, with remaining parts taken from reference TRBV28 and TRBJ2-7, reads DVKVTQSSRYLVKRTGEKVFLECVQDMDHENMFWYRQDPGLGLRLIYFSYDVKMKEKGDIPEGYSVSREKKERFSLILESASTNQTSMYLCASSLWGSLSSYEQYFGPGTRLTVT.

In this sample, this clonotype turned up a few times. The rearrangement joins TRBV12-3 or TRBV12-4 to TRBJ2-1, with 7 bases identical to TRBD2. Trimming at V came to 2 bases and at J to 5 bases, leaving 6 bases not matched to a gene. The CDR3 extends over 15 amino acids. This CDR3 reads CASSLIGAGDNEQFF. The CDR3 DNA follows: TGTGCCAGCAGTTTAATCGGGGCGGGGGACAATGAGCAGTTCTTC.

CDR3 sequence (DNA): TGTGCCAGCAGCCAAGCCCAGGGGCCCGCCGACGAGCAGTACTTC. Amino acids: CASSQAQGPADEQYF. The chain couples TRBV4-2 to TRBJ2-7; D is perhaps TRBD1 (6 bases). The CDR3 contains 15 residues. V was shortened by 1 base and J by 5 bases, with 15 bases between the two germline ends. Per the germline V gene, CDR1 is LGHNA and CDR2 is YNFKEQ.

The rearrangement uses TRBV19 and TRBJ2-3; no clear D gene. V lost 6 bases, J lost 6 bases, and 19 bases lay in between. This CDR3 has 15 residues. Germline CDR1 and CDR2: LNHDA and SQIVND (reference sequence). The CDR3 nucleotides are TGTGCCAGTAGCCTGAACCGGGTTATGGGGGATACGCAGTATTTT. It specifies CASSLNRVMGDTQYF.